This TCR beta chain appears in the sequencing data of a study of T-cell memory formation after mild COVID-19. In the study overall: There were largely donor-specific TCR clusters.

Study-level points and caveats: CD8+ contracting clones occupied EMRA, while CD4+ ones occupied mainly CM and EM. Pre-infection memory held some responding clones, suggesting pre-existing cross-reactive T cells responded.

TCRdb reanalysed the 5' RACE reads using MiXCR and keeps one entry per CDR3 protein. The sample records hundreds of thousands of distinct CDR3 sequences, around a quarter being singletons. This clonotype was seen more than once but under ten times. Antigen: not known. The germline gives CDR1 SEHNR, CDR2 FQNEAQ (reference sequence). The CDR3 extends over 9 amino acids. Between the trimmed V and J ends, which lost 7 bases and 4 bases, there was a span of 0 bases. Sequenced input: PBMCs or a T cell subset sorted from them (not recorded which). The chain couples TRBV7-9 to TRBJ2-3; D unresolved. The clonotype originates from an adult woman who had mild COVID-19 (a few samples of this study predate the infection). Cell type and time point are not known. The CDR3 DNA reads TGTGCCAGCACAGATACGCAGTATTTT. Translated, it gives CASTDTQYF.